The sequence of this TCR beta chain was determined in a study of identical twins. There are many counts of this clonotype. Trimming left V 6 bases short and J 2 bases short, with 9 bases between. Germline CDR1 is SQVTM and CDR2 is ANQGSEA. The CDR3 runs to 12 residues. TCRdb fed the 5' RACE reads into MiXCR, producing one record per CDR3 protein. The sample contains some 630,000 distinct CDR3 sequences, about 7.1% of which appear only once. The same sample was also studied in work on yellow fever vaccine responses in identical twins.

Sequenced: PBMCs. The TCR was taken from a woman aged 18-35 years in good health. The chain has TRBV29-1 and TRBJ2-3; the D gene is possibly TRBD2 (5 bases). In DNA form, the CDR3 reads TGCAGCGTCCGGGGTAACACAGATACGCAGTATTTT. This gives the protein CSVRGNTDTQYF.